This TCR beta chain was captured in a study of shared clonotypes between healthy human individuals. Background on the study: Samples came from two female and a few male donors aged 18 to 49. General study findings and limits: Non-shared clonotypes displayed generation probabilities falling below those of clonotypes present in all four donors.

Generated by immunoSEQ multiplex PCR, the TCRdb table keeps only in-frame clones and is missing some. The sample lists about 750,000 clones; about 91% were seen once. The V gene lost 7 bases and the J gene lost 0 bases, with 7 bases spanning the gap. Germline CDR1 is SGHKS and CDR2 is YYEKEE (reference sequence). The CDR3 is 13 residues long. On this clone: The antigen is undetermined. This same CDR3 is encoded by further DNA sequences in the sample.

Naivety among CD8 cells was defined by CD45RO negativity and positive CCR7 selection, thereby excluding terminally differentiated effector memory CD45RA+ cells. The healthy adult donors were HIV-negative and reported no recent acute infections or vaccinations. The J gene is TRBJ1-4, the V gene TRBV5-5; D not resolved. The receptor was isolated from a man aged 25-40 years in good health. Sequenced: naive CD8+ T cells sorted from blood. The CDR3 region is CASRGTTNEKLFF. CDR3 sequence (DNA): TGTGCCAGCCGGGGAACAACTAATGAAAAACTGTTTTTT.